The rows below give T cell receptor beta chains drawn from one sample of a study of shared clonotypes between healthy human individuals. Clones were sequenced by immunoSEQ multiplex PCR, and TCRdb holds only the in-frame ones, with some missing. Of a few million clones listed, 80% to 95% are singletons. Source material: naive CD4+ T cells from PBMCs. These receptors were taken from a man aged 18 to 30 in good health. Some clones in this sample may be carry-over from other donors' samples. CDR3s include the opening cysteine and the closing phenylalanine or tryptophan. Each record gives: CDR3 length, D gene, J gene, V gene, clone size, CDR3 DNA, CDR3 protein. The D gene is left open where the match is weak. Size tells how often a clone was seen (once, few, many) or the class of an expanded clone, and some rows leave it out.

len: 14; d_gene: -; j_gene: TRBJ2-7; v_gene: TRBV19; abundance: -; CDR3nt: TGTGCCAGTAGTATTGAGCGGAGCTCCTACGAGCAGTACTTC; CDR3aa: CASSIERSSYEQYF
len: 16; d_gene: -; j_gene: TRBJ2-4; v_gene: TRBV5-1; abundance: -; CDR3nt: TGCGCCAGCAGCATGCGTCCAGACCTAGCCAAAAACATTCAGTACTTC; CDR3aa: CASSMRPDLAKNIQYF
len: 15; d_gene: -; j_gene: TRBJ2-5; v_gene: TRBV30; abundance: -; CDR3nt: TGTGCCTGGGCTCTAGCGTTCATTGCCCAAGAGACCCAGTACTTC; CDR3aa: CAWALAFIAQETQYF
len: 14; d_gene: -; j_gene: TRBJ2-5; v_gene: TRBV6-1; abundance: -; CDR3nt: TGTGCCAGCAGTGTGGGACAACTGGGGGAGACCCAGTACTTC; CDR3aa: CASSVGQLGETQYF
len: 14; d_gene: -; j_gene: TRBJ2-3; v_gene: TRBV7-7; abundance: -; CDR3nt: TGTGCCAGCAGCTTGGAGTATAGCACAGATACGCAGTATTTT; CDR3aa: CASSLEYSTDTQYF
len: 17; d_gene: -; j_gene: TRBJ2-5; v_gene: TRBV5-5; abundance: -; CDR3nt: TGTGCCAGCAGCTTGGGATCACACGGAACGTCCCAAGAGACCCAGTACTTC; CDR3aa: CASSLGSHGTSQETQYF
len: 15; d_gene: TRBD1; j_gene: TRBJ2-7; v_gene: TRBV5-6; abundance: -; CDR3nt: TGTGCCAGCAGCCATCGGACAGGCTATTCCTACGAGCAGTACTTC; CDR3aa: CASSHRTGYSYEQYF
len: 13; d_gene: -; j_gene: TRBJ2-3; v_gene: TRBV7-2; abundance: -; CDR3nt: TGTGCCAGCAGCCGAGAGGAAACAGATACGCAGTATTTT; CDR3aa: CASSREETDTQYF
len: 12; d_gene: -; j_gene: TRBJ2-1; v_gene: TRBV6-1; abundance: -; CDR3nt: TGTGCCAGCAGTGACTTAGTAGGTGAGCAGTTCTTC; CDR3aa: CASSDLVGEQFF
len: 12; d_gene: -; j_gene: TRBJ2-7; v_gene: TRBV7-9; abundance: -; CDR3nt: TGTGCCAGCAGCTCTCCAGGGTACGAGCAGTACTTC; CDR3aa: CASSSPGYEQYF
len: 14; d_gene: TRBD2; j_gene: TRBJ2-3; v_gene: TRBV10-3; abundance: -; CDR3nt: TGTGCCACCGAGAGCGGGATCTACACAGATACGCAGTATTTT; CDR3aa: CATESGIYTDTQYF
len: 17; d_gene: TRBD2; j_gene: TRBJ2-7; v_gene: TRBV25-1; abundance: -; CDR3nt: TGTGCCAGCAGTGAACGGGGGAGGGGTCCTATCTCCTACGAGCAGTACTTC; CDR3aa: CASSERGRGPISYEQYF
len: 16; d_gene: -; j_gene: TRBJ2-7; v_gene: TRBV28; abundance: -; CDR3nt: TGTGCCAGCAGTTTAACTATTTCTGGTGGGGGAGACGAGCAGTACTTC; CDR3aa: CASSLTISGGGDEQYF
len: 14; d_gene: -; j_gene: TRBJ1-1; v_gene: TRBV6-4; abundance: -; CDR3nt: TGTGCCAGCAGTGTACAGGAAGGGGCCACTGAAGCTTTCTTT; CDR3aa: CASSVQEGATEAFF
len: 15; d_gene: -; j_gene: TRBJ1-4; v_gene: TRBV11-2; abundance: -; CDR3nt: TGTGCCGGCAGCACCCCGACAGCCTCCCCTGAAAAACTGTTTTTT; CDR3aa: CAGSTPTASPEKLFF
len: 14; d_gene: TRBD1; j_gene: TRBJ2-1; v_gene: TRBV28; abundance: -; CDR3nt: TGTGCCAGCCTGGACAGGATCTCTTACAATGAGCAGTTCTTC; CDR3aa: CASLDRISYNEQFF
len: 14; d_gene: -; j_gene: TRBJ2-1; v_gene: TRBV7-3; abundance: -; CDR3nt: TGTGCCAGCAGCTTAGGGTTAGCCTACAATGAGCAGTTCTTC; CDR3aa: CASSLGLAYNEQFF
len: 16; d_gene: -; j_gene: TRBJ1-5; v_gene: TRBV19; abundance: -; CDR3nt: TGTGCCAGTAGTATAGACCCAGGGGCAGGGTACCAGCCCCAGCATTTT; CDR3aa: CASSIDPGAGYQPQHF
len: 13; d_gene: TRBD1; j_gene: TRBJ1-2; v_gene: TRBV28; abundance: -; CDR3nt: TGTGCCAGCAGTACCAGACAGGGGCATGGCTACACCTTC; CDR3aa: CASSTRQGHGYTF
len: 16; d_gene: TRBD2; j_gene: TRBJ2-2; v_gene: TRBV5-4; abundance: -; CDR3nt: TGTGCCAGCAGCGCGACTAGCGGGAAAGATTCCGGGGAGCTGTTTTTT; CDR3aa: CASSATSGKDSGELFF
len: 16; d_gene: TRBD2; j_gene: TRBJ2-1; v_gene: TRBV18; abundance: -; CDR3nt: TGTGCCAGCTCGCCGGGGCTAGCGGGGCCCTACAATGAGCAGTTCTTC; CDR3aa: CASSPGLAGPYNEQFF
len: 17; d_gene: TRBD2; j_gene: TRBJ2-5; v_gene: TRBV2; abundance: -; CDR3nt: TGTGCCAGCAGACCCGGACTAGCGGGGGCCCTAATGGAGACCCAGTACTTC; CDR3aa: CASRPGLAGALMETQYF
len: 15; d_gene: -; j_gene: TRBJ1-1; v_gene: TRBV5-4; abundance: -; CDR3nt: TGTGCCAGCAGCTTGCGGTCAGGGTGGTACACTGAAGCTTTCTTT; CDR3aa: CASSLRSGWYTEAFF
len: 14; d_gene: TRBD2; j_gene: TRBJ2-5; v_gene: TRBV5-1; abundance: -; CDR3nt: TGCGCCAGCGGGACTAGCGGATACCAAGAGACCCAGTACTTC; CDR3aa: CASGTSGYQETQYF
len: 15; d_gene: -; j_gene: TRBJ2-2; v_gene: TRBV7-9; abundance: -; CDR3nt: TGTGCCAGCAGCTTAGCGGTGGGGAACACCGGGGAGCTGTTTTTT; CDR3aa: CASSLAVGNTGELFF
len: 13; d_gene: -; j_gene: TRBJ2-2; v_gene: TRBV7-9; abundance: -; CDR3nt: TGTGCCAGCAGCTTAAGGGATACCGGGGAGCTGTTTTTT; CDR3aa: CASSLRDTGELFF
len: 14; d_gene: TRBD1; j_gene: TRBJ2-7; v_gene: TRBV5-8; abundance: -; CDR3nt: TGTGCCAGCAGCAGCCCACAGGGGGCCTACGAGCAGTACTTC; CDR3aa: CASSSPQGAYEQYF
len: 16; d_gene: -; j_gene: TRBJ1-2; v_gene: TRBV15; abundance: -; CDR3nt: TGTGCCACCAGCCCTCAGCTTATCGTGGAGTATGATGGCTACACCTTC; CDR3aa: CATSPQLIVEYDGYTF
len: 17; d_gene: -; j_gene: TRBJ2-3; v_gene: TRBV7-3; abundance: -; CDR3nt: TGTGCCAGCAGCTTACGTCGCCACCTGGGGAGCACAGATACGCAGTATTTT; CDR3aa: CASSLRRHLGSTDTQYF
len: 18; d_gene: TRBD1; j_gene: TRBJ2-2; v_gene: TRBV27; abundance: -; CDR3nt: TGTGCCAGCAGTCTATATTCCCCCGGGACAGGGGACACCGGGGAGCTGTTTTTT; CDR3aa: CASSLYSPGTGDTGELFF
len: 16; d_gene: -; j_gene: TRBJ2-1; v_gene: TRBV5-6; abundance: -; CDR3nt: TGTGCCAGCAGCGGGTCGCTAGCGCGCTCCTACAATGAGCAGTTCTTC; CDR3aa: CASSGSLARSYNEQFF
len: 8; d_gene: TRBD1; j_gene: TRBJ2-7; v_gene: TRBV27; abundance: -; CDR3nt: TGTGCCAGTAGGGACAGGGGGTTC; CDR3aa: CASRDRGF
len: 12; d_gene: -; j_gene: TRBJ2-5; v_gene: TRBV29-1; abundance: -; CDR3nt: TGCAGCGTAGTGACTAGTGGGGAGACCCAGTACTTC; CDR3aa: CSVVTSGETQYF
len: 15; d_gene: TRBD1; j_gene: TRBJ1-1; v_gene: TRBV6-5; abundance: -; CDR3nt: TGTGCCAGCAGTTACCCCACAGGGGGAGTTTCCGAAGCTTTCTTT; CDR3aa: CASSYPTGGVSEAFF
len: 16; d_gene: -; j_gene: TRBJ2-3; v_gene: TRBV9; abundance: -; CDR3nt: TGTGCCAGCAGCGTACTGAGTCTCCTTAGCACAGATACGCAGTATTTT; CDR3aa: CASSVLSLLSTDTQYF
len: 12; d_gene: -; j_gene: TRBJ2-5; v_gene: TRBV2; abundance: once; CDR3nt: TGTGCCAGCACGCCGGTCGGGGAGACCCAGTACTTC; CDR3aa: CASTPVGETQYF
len: 12; d_gene: TRBD2; j_gene: TRBJ2-7; v_gene: TRBV29-1; abundance: -; CDR3nt: TGCAGCGCCGCCGGGACTAGCGGTGTTGAGGACTTC; CDR3aa: CSAAGTSGVEDF
len: 16; d_gene: TRBD1; j_gene: TRBJ1-2; v_gene: TRBV27; abundance: -; CDR3nt: TGTGCCAGCAGTTTGGGACAGGGTATGGGATCGGAGGGCTACACCTTC; CDR3aa: CASSLGQGMGSEGYTF
len: 11; d_gene: -; j_gene: TRBJ1-4; v_gene: TRBV28; abundance: few; CDR3nt: TGTGCCAGCAGTTTACGTGAGGAACTGTTTTTT; CDR3aa: CASSLREELFF
len: 15; d_gene: TRBD2; j_gene: TRBJ2-1; v_gene: TRBV5-4; abundance: -; CDR3nt: TGTGCCAGCAGCTCTCCGGGACTAGCGGACAATGAGCAGTTCTTC; CDR3aa: CASSSPGLADNEQFF
len: 18; d_gene: TRBD2; j_gene: TRBJ2-1; v_gene: TRBV11-2; abundance: -; CDR3nt: TGTGCCAGCACCCCCTGGCGGAGCGGGAGGAGCTCCTACAATGAGCAGTTCTTC; CDR3aa: CASTPWRSGRSSYNEQFF
len: 14; d_gene: -; j_gene: TRBJ1-2; v_gene: TRBV30; abundance: -; CDR3nt: TGTGCCTGGAGTGTAGAAAGGGCGAGGGGAGGCTACACCTTC; CDR3aa: CAWSVERARGGYTF
len: 12; d_gene: -; j_gene: TRBJ2-7; v_gene: TRBV6-1; abundance: few; CDR3nt: TGTGCCAGCAAGACTGCTGCCTACGAGCAGTACTTC; CDR3aa: CASKTAAYEQYF
len: 16; d_gene: -; j_gene: TRBJ2-5; v_gene: TRBV18; abundance: -; CDR3nt: TGTGCCAGCTCACCACCTATGGGGCAGCTTGAAGAGACCCAGTACTTC; CDR3aa: CASSPPMGQLEETQYF
len: 13; d_gene: -; j_gene: TRBJ2-2; v_gene: TRBV7-9; abundance: -; CDR3nt: TGTGCCAGCAGCTTAGTTAGCCAGGGGGAGCTGTTTTTT; CDR3aa: CASSLVSQGELFF
len: 16; d_gene: -; j_gene: TRBJ1-2; v_gene: TRBV6-6; abundance: -; CDR3nt: TGTGCCAGCAGTTACCTCCCGCCTATCACTAACTATGGCTACACCTTC; CDR3aa: CASSYLPPITNYGYTF
len: 18; d_gene: TRBD2; j_gene: TRBJ2-3; v_gene: TRBV28; abundance: -; CDR3nt: TGTGCCAGCAGGGGGAGGGGCACATCCCGGGCTAGCACAGATACGCAGTATTTT; CDR3aa: CASRGRGTSRASTDTQYF
len: 15; d_gene: -; j_gene: TRBJ1-1; v_gene: TRBV28; abundance: -; CDR3nt: TGTGCCAGCAGTTTAAGGACAGTCAAAGCTGCTGAAGCTTTCTTT; CDR3aa: CASSLRTVKAAEAFF